These T cell receptor beta chains were read from a single sample in a study of molecular identifiers for immune sequencing clone quantification. TCRdb recomputed calls from the PCR reads with MiXCR, one row per CDR3 protein. The top ten clones hold approximately 0.83% of a sample with about 300,000 distinct CDR3 sequences, about 20% of them seen once. Sequenced: naive CD8+ T cells from blood, with Jurkat cell RNA spiked in. The receptors stem from a human donor in good health. Some libraries in this study had Jurkat cell RNA spiked in. CDR3s include the opening cysteine and the closing phenylalanine or tryptophan. D genes are given only for firm matches. Rows may omit the clone size; those that give it use once, few, many or a size class.

V	D	J	size	DNA	CDR3
TRBV7-9	TRBD2	TRBJ2-5	few	TGTGCCAGCAGCTTAGCTTACGGGAGGGGATTGGAGACCCAGTACTTC	CASSLAYGRGLETQYF
TRBV25-1	.	TRBJ2-2	few	TGTGCCAGCAGTGGCCCCCGGGGACAGAACACCGGGGAGCTGTTTTTT	CASSGPRGQNTGELFF
TRBV24-1	TRBD2	TRBJ2-3	many	TGTGCCACCAAGGCTAGCGGGGGACCCACAGATACGCAGTATTTT	CATKASGGPTDTQYF
TRBV29-1	TRBD1	TRBJ2-7	many	TGCAGCGTAGAATCTGAAGGACAGGGGGCCATCTACGAGCAGTACTTC	CSVESEGQGAIYEQYF
TRBV19	.	TRBJ2-1	many	TGTGCCAGTAGTATAGATCGCTACAATGAGCAGTTCTTC	CASSIDRYNEQFF
TRBV27	TRBD2	TRBJ2-7	many	TGTGCCAGCAGTTTCCTAGCGGGAGTATTCGAGCAGTACTTC	CASSFLAGVFEQYF
TRBV6-5	TRBD2	TRBJ2-3	many	TGTGCCAGCAGTTACGGGACTAGAACAGATACGCAGTATTTT	CASSYGTRTDTQYF
TRBV30	.	TRBJ2-2	few	TGTGCCTGGAGTGTGGGGCAGGGGAACACCGGGGAGCTGTTTTTT	CAWSVGQGNTGELFF
TRBV5-5	.	TRBJ2-7	many	TGTGCCAGCAGCTTGCTGGACAGCCCCTACGAGCAGTACTTC	CASSLLDSPYEQYF
TRBV5-1	.	TRBJ2-3	many	TGCGCCAGCAGAACCCCCACAGATACGCAGTATTTT	CASRTPTDTQYF
TRBV29-1	TRBD2	TRBJ2-3	many	TGCAGCGTTGAAGGCAGTGTTGGGACTAGCGGGACCTCTAGCACAGATACGCAGTATTTT	CSVEGSVGTSGTSSTDTQYF
TRBV4-3	TRBD2	TRBJ2-1	few	TGCGCCAGCAGCCCGGAACTAGCGGGAGTAATTGAGCAGTTCTTC	CASSPELAGVIEQFF
TRBV6-5	TRBD1	TRBJ1-1	many	TGTGCCAGCAGGGGGACAGGGGGCGGTACTGAAGCTTTCTTT	CASRGTGGGTEAFF
TRBV12-3/TRBV12-4	TRBD1	TRBJ2-7	few	TGTGCCAGCAGTTTAGAGACAGGGATCTACGAGCAGTACTTC	CASSLETGIYEQYF
TRBV4-3	.	TRBJ2-7	many	TGCGCCAGCAGCCAAGAATTCGCTGGATCCTACGAGCAGTACTTC	CASSQEFAGSYEQYF
TRBV24-1	.	TRBJ2-2	many	TGTGCCACCAGTGATGGACCGGCCGACAACACCGGGGAGCTGTTTTTT	CATSDGPADNTGELFF
TRBV7-4	.	TRBJ1-1	.	TGTGCCCGCAGGGAGGGGAATGAAGCTTTCTTT	CARREGNEAFF
TRBV12-3/TRBV12-4	TRBD2	TRBJ2-5	.	TGTGCCAGCAGACTAGCGGATGAGACCCAGTACTTC	CASRLADETQYF
TRBV7-2	TRBD1	TRBJ2-7	few	TGTGCCAGCAGCACCAACACAGGGGTAAAGATATACGAGCAGTACTTC	CASSTNTGVKIYEQYF
TRBV2	.	TRBJ1-1	many	TGTGCCAGCAGTGTCCCCAGATTCGGGGACACTGAAGCTTTCTTT	CASSVPRFGDTEAFF
TRBV4-3	.	TRBJ1-5	.	TGCGCCAGCAGCCAAGATCTCACGGCGCTCAATCAGCCCCAGCATTTT	CASSQDLTALNQPQHF
TRBV12-3/TRBV12-4	.	TRBJ1-4	.	TGTGCCAGCACCCAAGGACCACCAGAAAAACTGTTTTTT	CASTQGPPEKLFF
TRBV28	.	TRBJ2-3	many	TGTGCCAGCAGAACACGACAGCGAAAAGCAGATACGCAGTATTTT	CASRTRQRKADTQYF
TRBV10-3	.	TRBJ2-7	few	TGTGCCATCAGTGACCCAGGGGGGCAAAACTGGCAGTACTTC	CAISDPGGQNWQYF
TRBV27	.	TRBJ1-1	many	TGTGCCAGCAGTTTCTCAGGGGACACTGAAGCTTTCTTT	CASSFSGDTEAFF
TRBV6-2/TRBV6-3	TRBD1	TRBJ1-5	many	TGTGCCAGCAGTCCGACAGGGTTGGGAAATCAGCCCCAGCATTTT	CASSPTGLGNQPQHF
TRBV25-1	.	TRBJ2-1	many	TGTGCCAGCAGTGGGAACCGTCGCGGGGTCGAGGAGCAGTTCTTC	CASSGNRRGVEEQFF
TRBV7-6	TRBD2	TRBJ2-3	many	TGTGCCAGCAGCTTAGTGCCTAGCGGGGGGGCGACAGATACGCAGTATTTT	CASSLVPSGGATDTQYF
TRBV2	TRBD1	TRBJ1-5	many	TGTGCCAGCAGAGGGACAGGGGGAGGTGGCGATCAGCCCCAGCATTTT	CASRGTGGGGDQPQHF
TRBV28	.	TRBJ2-7	many	TGTGCCAGCTCGGAAGAAACCTACGAGCAGTACTTC	CASSEETYEQYF
TRBV6-4	.	TRBJ2-2	few	TGTGCCAGCAGTGACTGGATTAAGGGCACCGGGGAGCTGTTTTTT	CASSDWIKGTGELFF
TRBV4-1	.	TRBJ2-7	many	TGCGCCAGCAGCCAAGTGGCAGAAGAGACCTACGAGCAGTACTTC	CASSQVAEETYEQYF
TRBV6-1	.	TRBJ2-3	.	TGTGCCAGCAGCGACCGGGACATTAGCACAGATACGCAGTATTTT	CASSDRDISTDTQYF
TRBV20-1	TRBD2	TRBJ2-2	few	TGCAGTGCCGAACACCCGGGACTAGCGGACATCAACACCGGGGAGCTGTTTTTT	CSAEHPGLADINTGELFF
TRBV12-3/TRBV12-4	.	TRBJ2-5	many	TGTGCCAGCAGTTTAGCGGCACCAGAGACCCAGTACTTC	CASSLAAPETQYF
TRBV6-5	.	TRBJ1-5	few	TGTGCCGGCAGTTATGGACGGGGCAATCAGCCCCAGCATTTT	CAGSYGRGNQPQHF
TRBV10-2	.	TRBJ1-5	many	TGCGCCAGCAGTGAGTCTCTTCAGCCCCAGCATTTT	CASSESLQPQHF
TRBV7-9	.	TRBJ2-6	many	TGTGCCAGCAGCTTCGGCCATATCTCTGGGGCCAACGTCCTGACTTTC	CASSFGHISGANVLTF
TRBV12-3/TRBV12-4	.	TRBJ2-2	many	TGTGCCAGCAGTGTGGCCGGGGAGCTGTTTTTT	CASSVAGELFF
TRBV7-9	.	TRBJ1-1	few	TGTGCCAGCAGCTTAGGTGGATACGGGAACACTGAAGCTTTCTTT	CASSLGGYGNTEAFF
TRBV7-6	TRBD2	TRBJ2-1	few	TGTGCCAGCAGCTGGCAAAGCGGGAGCAACTATGAGCAGTTCTTC	CASSWQSGSNYEQFF
TRBV5-6	TRBD1	TRBJ1-1	many	TGTGCCAGCAGCTTGGGACAGGGGGCTTCTGAAGCTTTCTTT	CASSLGQGASEAFF
TRBV27	.	TRBJ2-2	many	TGTGCCAGCAGTCACGGACCTGACACCGGGGAGCTGTTTTTT	CASSHGPDTGELFF
TRBV3-1	.	TRBJ1-1	many	TGTGCCAGCAGTCAACAGGTGAACACTGAAGCTTTCTTT	CASSQQVNTEAFF
TRBV5-6	.	TRBJ1-2	many	TGTGCCAGCAGGGGACAACTACACTATGGCTACACCTTC	CASRGQLHYGYTF
TRBV4-3	TRBD1	TRBJ2-7	.	TGCGCCAGCAGCCAAGATGTCCTTTCAGCAATTAAACCGGGACAGCCGAAGCTTGAGGAGGAGCAGTACTTC	CASSQDVLSAIKPGQPKLEEEQYF
TRBV12-3/TRBV12-4	TRBD2	TRBJ2-1	many	TGTGCCAGCAGTTTAGTAGCGGGGGACCCCATTGGTGAGCAGTTCTTC	CASSLVAGDPIGEQFF
TRBV27	.	TRBJ2-1	once	TGTGCCAGCAGTCGGAGAGCCTACGATGAGCAGTTCTTC	CASSRRAYDEQFF
TRBV3-2	.	TRBJ2-5	.	TGTGCCAGCAGCCTCACCGGGACCCTCTCCACAGAGACCCAGTACTTC	CASSLTGTLSTETQYF
TRBV4-1	.	TRBJ2-3	.	TGCGCCAGCAGACCGGTTTGGGGCACAGATACGCAGTATTTT	CASRPVWGTDTQYF
TRBV27	.	TRBJ2-7	many	TGTGCCAGCAGTTTATTAATGGGGGGCGAGCAGTACTTC	CASSLLMGGEQYF